The 27 T cell receptor beta chains reported below all come from one sample, sequenced in a study of OX40 agonist ivuxolimab in advanced cancers. Sequenced by immunoSEQ multiplex PCR; TCRdb stores in-frame clones only, minus some. The sample includes 65,000 to 80,000 clones, around 91% of them seen just once. This sample comprised CD4+ or CD8+ T cells sorted from blood, obtained in a trial of the OX40 agonist ivuxolimab. The receptors originated from an adult with an advanced solid tumor such as melanoma, head and neck, liver or kidney cancer.

This clone showed up just a few times. The V gene is TRBV4-1, the J gene TRBJ2-7, with 11 bases that match TRBD2. The CDR3 spans 15 residues. Germline values: CDR1 MGHRA, CDR2 YSYEKL. Unmatched junction bases numbered 2, after V lost 1 base and J lost 3 bases. CDR3 sequence (DNA): TGCGCCAGCAGCCAAGCCGGGACTAGCGGCTACGAGCAGTACTTC. This encodes CASSQAGTSGYEQYF.

The rearrangement uses TRBV27 and TRBJ1-4, with 10 bases that match TRBD1. Germline values: CDR1 MNHEY, CDR2 SMNVEV (reference sequence). V dropped 3 bases and J dropped 11; count of bases not matched to a gene: 12. The CDR3 consists of 16 residues. DNA for the CDR3: TGTGCCAGCAGTTTTTCCCGACAGGGGGCGCAGGGGAAACTGTTTTTT. Translation: CASSFSRQGAQGKLFF.

The chain is built from TRBV6-5 and TRBJ1-3, with D hard to call. Trimming took off 8 bases at V and 4 bases at J, with 12 bases between the two ends. CDR3 length equals 13 residues. Germline V gene lookup returns CDR1 MNHEY and CDR2 SVGAGI. CDR3 in amino acids: CASLRAGGNTIYF. CDR3 DNA sequence: TGTGCCAGCCTCCGGGCAGGAGGAAACACCATATATTTT.

The chain carries TRBV7-8 and TRBJ2-5, with D tentatively TRBD1 or TRBD2 (5 bases each). There are 18 residues in the CDR3. Germline CDR1 is SGHVS and CDR2 is FQNEAQ. V lost 6 bases and J 5 bases, leaving 28 bases between the germline ends. The CDR3 is CASSLGSLLGVREETQYF. CDR3 nucleotides: TGTGCCAGCAGTCTAGGAAGCTTGTTGGGGGTGAGAGAGGAGACCCAGTACTTC.

The rearrangement links TRBV4-2 to TRBJ1-1; D perhaps matches TRBD1 (6 bases). V was trimmed by 3 bases and J by 0 bases, leaving 14 bases between them. The CDR3 extends over 16 amino acids. The V gene's germline CDR1 is LGHNA and CDR2 YNFKEQ. The CDR3 bases are TGTGCCAGCAGCCAGCCGGGTGGACAGCTGAACACTGAAGCTTTCTTT. This translates into CASSQPGGQLNTEAFF.

The chain links TRBV7-9 to TRBJ1-2; D unclear. The CDR3 is made up of 14 amino acids. Germline loops: CDR1 SEHNR, CDR2 FQNEAQ (reference sequence). Trimming removed 0 bases from V and 8 bases from J, with 13 bases in between. The CDR3 DNA reads TGTGCCAGCAGCTTAGCGGACGCTACGGGGGGCTACACCTTC. It is translated as CASSLADATGGYTF.

This chain joins TRBV15 and TRBJ2-5, with TRBD1 matching over 8 bases. Unmatched junction bases numbered 3, after V lost 5 bases and J lost 1 base. CDR1 and CDR2 (germline): LNHNV, YYDKDF (reference sequence). There are 14 residues in the CDR3. In nucleotides, the CDR3 is TGTGCCACCAGCCCAGACAGGGGCCAAGAGACCCAGTACTTC. It translates to CATSPDRGQETQYF.

J is TRBJ1-2 and V is TRBV2, with D tentatively TRBD1 (5 bases). The CDR3 is 13 amino acids. The V end was cut by 8 bases, the J end by 0 bases, with 10 bases between. Germline CDR1 SNHLY, CDR2 FYNNEI. The CDR3 region has the DNA TGTGCCAGCGGGGGGACTGCTAACTATGGCTACACCTTC. Translation: CASGGTANYGYTF.

This clone has more than one count but fewer than ten. This chain links TRBV11-2 with TRBJ2-6; D is undetermined. The V end was cut by 1 base, the J end by 4 bases, with 8 bases between. Germline CDR1 reads SGHAT; CDR2 reads FQNNGV. The CDR3 is 15 residues long. CDR3 region: CASSLALWGANVLTF. CDR3 coding DNA: TGTGCCAGCAGCTTAGCCCTCTGGGGGGCCAACGTCCTGACTTTC.

The chain carries TRBV7-7 and TRBJ2-1; 9 bases map to TRBD1. Germline CDR1 SSHAT, CDR2 FNYEAQ (reference sequence). V lost 5 bases to trimming and J lost 8 bases; unmatched junction nucleotides: 4. CDR3 length: 13 amino acids. The CDR3 spells CASSPGQGHEQFF. The CDR3 DNA reads TGTGCCAGCAGCCCCGGACAGGGGCATGAGCAGTTCTTC.

The V and J genes are TRBV19 and TRBJ2-5; TRBD1 matches 12 bases. The junction had 7 bases not matched to a gene; V was cut back by 6 bases and J by 5 bases. Germline CDR1 LNHDA, CDR2 SQIVND (reference sequence). The CDR3 loop spans 15 amino acids. This CDR3 is CASSPGQGAAETQYF. As DNA, the CDR3 is TGTGCCAGTAGCCCGGGACAGGGGGCGGCGGAGACCCAGTACTTC.

This chain uses TRBV6-1 with TRBJ2-2, with D perhaps matching TRBD1 (6 bases). Germline CDR1 MNHNS, CDR2 SASEGT. This CDR3 has 16 residues. Trimming left V 2 bases short and J 6 bases short, with 16 bases between. CDR3 region: CASSEQGTRTAGELFF. CDR3 sequence (DNA): TGTGCCAGCAGTGAACAGGGGACACGAACCGCCGGGGAGCTGTTTTTT.

The rearrangement uses TRBV6-5 and TRBJ2-7; TRBD1 is a possible D gene (5 bases). The germline gives CDR1 MNHEY, CDR2 SVGAGI. This CDR3 has 14 residues. V lost 6 bases and J lost 2, with 14 bases in between. CDR3 residues: CASSPVIGAYEQYF. CDR3 DNA: TGTGCCAGCAGCCCCGTGATAGGGGCCTACGAGCAGTACTTC.

This chain uses TRBV10-1 with TRBJ2-3; 10 nucleotides align to TRBD2. V dropped 5 bases and J dropped 4; count of bases not matched to a gene: 9. The CDR3 spans 16 residues. Germline V gives CDR1 WNHNN, CDR2 SYGVQD (reference sequence). CDR3: CASSPTSGAPADTQYF. DNA for the CDR3: TGCGCCAGCAGTCCTACTAGCGGGGCCCCGGCAGATACGCAGTATTTT.

The J gene is TRBJ2-3, the V gene TRBV9; TRBD2 matches at 7 bases. Germline assignment: CDR1 SGDLS and CDR2 YYNGEE. V shed 6 bases, J shed 1 base, and the junction held 17 bases outside the gene matches. The CDR3 is 18 amino acids. Written as DNA, the CDR3 is TGTGCCAGCACCAAAGGCATCGTCGCTAGCGGTCGCACAGATACGCAGTATTTT. It specifies CASTKGIVASGRTDTQYF.

The V gene is TRBV5-6, the J gene TRBJ1-2; tentative D call: TRBD1 (5 bases). With 2 bases removed from V and 9 bases from J, the gap between germline ends came to 14 bases. The CDR3 loop spans 13 amino acids. Germline V lookup: CDR1 SGHDT, CDR2 YYEEEE. CDR3: CASSLGTLGRYTF. The CDR3 DNA is TGTGCCAGCAGCTTAGGGACCCTCGGCCGCTACACCTTC.

The chain has TRBV30 and TRBJ1-1, with D hard to call. CDR1 GTSNPN and CDR2 SVGIG come from the germline V gene (reference sequence). The CDR3 totals 14 residues. The V gene lost 4 bases and the J gene lost 1 base, with 13 bases spanning the gap. The CDR3 coding sequence is TGTGCCTGGACTAATAAAAAATCGAACACTGAAGCTTTCTTT. Its translation: CAWTNKKSNTEAFF. Full variable domain (missing parts from reference TRBV30 and TRBJ1-1): SQTIHQWPATLVQPVGSPLSLECTVEGTSNPNLYWYRQAAGRGLQLLFYSVGIGQISSEVPQNLSASRPQDRQFILSSKKLLLSDSGFYLCAWTNKKSNTEAFFGQGTRLTVV.

V and J are TRBV11-3 and TRBJ2-4; tentatively, D is TRBD1 (6 bases). Germline lookup yields CDR1 SGHNT and CDR2 YENEEA. This CDR3 is built from 14 residues. Deletions cut 1 base from V and 6 bases from J, with 10 bases between. The CDR3 spells CASSLGQDPNIQYF. CDR3 nucleotides: TGTGCCAGCAGCTTAGGACAGGACCCAAACATTCAGTACTTC.

The chain carries TRBV7-2 and TRBJ2-5; D remains unclear. Matching the DNA end better, TRBJ2-7 makes the J call doubtful. The CDR3 has 12 residues. Per the germline V gene, CDR1 is SGHTA and CDR2 is FQGNSA. In nucleotides, the CDR3 is TGTGCCAGCAGCTTAACCTTCTACGAGCAGTACTTC. It is translated as CASSLTFYEQYF.

V gene TRBV10-3 combines with J gene TRBJ2-3; the D call may be TRBD1 or TRBD2 (6 bases each). The CDR3 contains 14 residues. The V gene lost 2 bases and the J gene lost 5 bases, with 11 bases spanning the gap. Germline assignment: CDR1 ENHRY and CDR2 SYGVKD. CDR3 bases: TGTGCCATCAGTGAGCTCAAGGGGGGAGATACGCAGTATTTT. The encoded protein is CAISELKGGDTQYF.

The chain has TRBV2 and TRBJ1-1; D not certain. The CDR3 is 12 residues long. V gave up 6 bases and J gave up 4 bases, with 9 bases separating them. Germline CDR1 and CDR2: SNHLY and FYNNEI. CDR3 protein: CASRKLGTEAFF. CDR3 coding DNA: TGTGCCAGCAGGAAACTTGGCACTGAAGCTTTCTTT. Full variable domain (outside the CDR3, taken from reference TRBV2 and TRBJ1-1): EPEVTQTPSHQVTQMGQEVILRCVPISNHLYFYWYRQILGQKVEFLVSFYNNEISEKSEIFDDQFSVERPDGSNFTLKIRSTKLEDSAMYFCASRKLGTEAFFGQGTRLTVV.

The chain employs TRBV15 and TRBJ2-7, with D uncertain. The CDR3 totals 15 residues. Trimming pared 0 bases from V and 0 bases from J, leaving 9 bases between. Germline assignment: CDR1 LNHNV and CDR2 YYDKDF (reference sequence). CDR3: CATSRDRVSSYEQYF. The CDR3 coding sequence is TGTGCCACCAGCAGAGATCGGGTCAGCTCCTACGAGCAGTACTTC.

The V gene is TRBV27, the J gene TRBJ2-6; D is uncertain. This CDR3 contains 17 residues. Germline CDR1 is MNHEY and CDR2 is SMNVEV (reference sequence). V was shortened by 2 bases and J by 0 bases, with 11 bases between the two germline ends. CDR3 residues: CASSLMARLSGANVLTF. CDR3 coding DNA: TGTGCCAGCAGTTTAATGGCTCGGCTCTCTGGGGCCAACGTCCTGACTTTC.

The chain carries TRBV30 and TRBJ1-1; D is possibly TRBD1 (6 bases). The germline V and J ends were trimmed by 6 bases and 10 bases, with 24 bases remaining between them. The CDR3 is 14 residues long. Germline loops: CDR1 GTSNPN, CDR2 SVGIG (reference sequence). As DNA, the CDR3 is TGTGCCTGTCAAAGGGGGACACCCAGCCCTTCAGCTTTCTTT. The encoded protein is CACQRGTPSPSAFF.

The chain employs TRBV9 and TRBJ2-7; D may be TRBD2 (5 bases). The V gene's germline CDR1 is SGDLS and CDR2 YYNGEE. V lost 0 bases and J lost 1, with 11 bases in between. CDR3 length: 15 residues. The CDR3 DNA reads as TGTGCCAGCAGCGTAGGGAGTACTAGATCCTACGAGCAGTACTTC. Amino acid sequence: CASSVGSTRSYEQYF.

The chain uses TRBV19 and TRBJ2-1; 8 positions agree with TRBD2. The CDR3 sequence is 16 residues long. Germline V gene sequence: CDR1 LNHDA, CDR2 SQIVND (reference sequence). J gave up 7 bases and V 3 bases, and 11 bases lay outside the gene matches. CDR3 loop: CASSMNSGSGRNEQFF. CDR3 nucleotide sequence: TGTGCCAGTAGTATGAACAGCGGGAGTGGAAGGAATGAGCAGTTCTTC.

This clone was seen a few times. The chain carries TRBV7-9 and TRBJ1-4, with D perhaps TRBD1 (5 bases). The germline CDR1 and CDR2 sequences are SEHNR and FQNEAQ (reference sequence). V was clipped by 5 bases and J by 12 bases, with 13 bases between them. This CDR3 contains 12 residues. The CDR3 loop is CASSTEGLQLFF. CDR3 bases: TGTGCCAGCAGCACAGAGGGACTTCAACTGTTTTTT.